These 21 T cell receptor beta chains were sequenced from one sample in a study of blood T cell repertoires in COVID-19. TCRdb's copy holds only in-frame clones and misses some; the assay was immunoSEQ multiplex PCR. The repertoire has 120,000 to 150,000 clones, approximately 90% of them found once; the top ten carry approximately 1.2%. The material sequenced was PBMCs or T cells enriched from blood (not recorded which). These receptors originate from a woman in her twenties or thirties with acute COVID-19.

The V and J genes are TRBV5-1 and TRBJ2-1, with D possibly being TRBD2 (5 bases). The V end lost 4 bases, the J end lost 6 bases, and 11 bases lay between the germline ends. Germline V lookup: CDR1 SGHRS, CDR2 YFSETQ. The CDR3 sequence is 13 residues long. The CDR3 DNA reads as TGCGCCAGCAGCCCGGGGAGTATCAATGAGCAGTTCTTC. The encoded protein is CASSPGSINEQFF.

This clone was seen just once. This rearrangement joins TRBV18 to TRBJ1-4; D is possibly TRBD1 (6 bases). The CDR3 spans 14 residues. Trimming stripped 3 bases from V and 5 bases from J, with 10 bases between. Per germline, CDR1 KGHSH and CDR2 LQKENI. CDR3 sequence: CASSPRDNNEKLFF. CDR3 nucleotide sequence: TGTGCCAGCTCACCTCGGGACAACAATGAAAAACTGTTTTTT.

The chain carries TRBV5-6 and TRBJ2-1; D gene uncertain. Deletions cut 1 base from V and 9 bases from J, with 5 bases between. This CDR3 has 11 amino acids. From germline, CDR1 is SGHDT and CDR2 YYEEEE. CDR3 residues: CASSLSGEQFF. CDR3 sequence (DNA): TGTGCCAGCAGCTTGTCGGGTGAGCAGTTCTTC.

The chain combines TRBV19 with TRBJ2-3, with 9 bases fitting TRBD2. V lost 7 bases and J lost 2; bases outside the gene matches: 10. The length of the CDR3 is 16 residues. The V gene's germline CDR1 is LNHDA and CDR2 SQIVND (reference sequence). The DNA for the CDR3 is TGTGCCAGTAATGGTGTGGCGGGAGGGTCCACAGATACGCAGTATTTT. This gives the protein CASNGVAGGSTDTQYF.

This clone occurred once. J is TRBJ1-1 and V is TRBV20-1, with D maybe TRBD1 (5 bases). This CDR3 has 11 amino acids. The V end was cut by 5 bases, the J end by 6 bases, with 10 bases between. Looked up from germline, CDR1 is DFQATT and CDR2 is SNEGSKA (reference sequence). The CDR3 DNA reads TGCAGTGCTTACCAGGGCCCTGAAGCTTTCTTT. It codes for CSAYQGPEAFF.

The V gene is TRBV10-3, the J gene TRBJ2-1; TRBD2 aligns across 12 bases. This CDR3 has 15 residues. Germline V gene lookup returns CDR1 ENHRY and CDR2 SYGVKD. V shed 3 bases and J 6 bases; nucleotides not matched to a gene: 3. For the CDR3, the DNA is TGTGCCATCAGTGAACTAGCGGGAGGATCCAATGAGCAGTTCTTC. Translation: CAISELAGGSNEQFF.

The chain joins TRBV11-2 to TRBJ1-1, with TRBD1 identical over 7 bases. The CDR3 is 12 residues long. V lost 4 bases to trimming and J lost 7 bases; unmatched junction nucleotides: 3. Germline V gene sequence: CDR1 SGHAT, CDR2 FQNNGV. CDR3 in amino acids: CASSSTGLEAFF. CDR3 bases: TGTGCCAGCAGCTCGACAGGGCTTGAAGCTTTCTTT.

This clone was found a few times. The chain combines TRBV18 with TRBJ2-5; D possibly corresponds to TRBD2 (6 bases). This CDR3 contains 15 residues. CDR1 KGHSH and CDR2 LQKENI come from the germline V gene. V lost 0 bases and J lost 4, with 12 bases in between. CDR3 amino acids: CASSPPGGMSETQYF. In DNA form, the CDR3 reads TGTGCCAGCTCACCACCTGGCGGGATGTCAGAGACCCAGTACTTC. Together with reference TRBV18 and TRBJ2-5, the CDR3 gives the full variable domain: NAGVMQNPRHLVRRRGQEARLRCSPMKGHSHVYWYRQLPEEGLKFMVYLQKENIIDESGMPKERFSAEFPKEGPSILRIQQVVRGDSAAYFCASSPPGGMSETQYFGPGTRLLVL.

The rearrangement uses TRBV2 and TRBJ2-1, with 11 bases that match TRBD2. The CDR3 contains 19 residues. The germline CDR1 and CDR2 sequences are SNHLY and FYNNEI. Germline trimming cut 0 bases from V and 3 bases from J; bases unmatched to any gene: 10. CDR3 in DNA: TGTGCCAGCAGTGAAGCGCTCCGACTGACTAGCGGGGTCTACAATGAGCAGTTCTTC. This gives the protein CASSEALRLTSGVYNEQFF.

This chain joins TRBV7-2 and TRBJ2-5; TRBD2 agrees at 12 bases. CDR1 SGHTA and CDR2 FQGNSA come from the germline V gene. The CDR3 spans 19 residues. V lost 1 base to trimming and J lost 5 bases; unmatched junction nucleotides: 14. CDR3 sequence (DNA): TGTGCCAGCAGCTTAGAGTCCCCCGGACTAGCGGGAATGAAGGAGACCCAGTACTTC. Translated, it gives CASSLESPGLAGMKETQYF.

The chain has TRBV5-1 and TRBJ1-5; D might be TRBD1 (6 bases). V gave up 4 bases and J gave up 6 bases, with 11 bases separating them. The CDR3 has 13 amino acids. CDR1 is SGHRS, CDR2 YFSETQ, per germline. The CDR3 DNA reads TGCGCCAGCAGCGAGCAGGGGACTCAGCCCCAGCATTTT. It translates to CASSEQGTQPQHF. Full variable domain (outside the CDR3, taken from reference TRBV5-1 and TRBJ1-5): KAGVTQTPRYLIKTRGQQVTLSCSPISGHRSVSWYQQTPGQGLQFLFEYFSETQRNKGNFPGRFSGRQFSNSRSEMNVSTLELGDSALYLCASSEQGTQPQHFGDGTRLSIL.

The CDR3 here is CASSPDSETQYF. In DNA form, the CDR3 reads TGTGCCAGCTCACCGGACAGTGAGACCCAGTACTTC. This sequence joins TRBV18 and TRBJ2-5, with a tentative D call TRBD1 (6 bases). V was cut by 3 bases and J by 5 bases, with 7 bases left in between. Germline CDR1 is KGHSH and CDR2 is LQKENI. There are 12 residues in the CDR3.

DNA for the CDR3: TGTGCCAGCTGTGCCCCGGGACAGGGGGTATACGAGCAGTACTTC. Protein sequence: CASCAPGQGVYEQYF. The chain has TRBV6-1 and TRBJ2-7, with 11 bases matching TRBD1. CDR1 is MNHNS and CDR2 is SASEGT in the germline V gene. The trim removed 8 bases at V and 4 bases at J, leaving 10 bases unmatched. The CDR3 has 15 residues.

This clone was counted a single time. The CDR3 sequence: CASRLASGRLAGESEVGNEQFF. CDR3 DNA: TGTGCAAGTCGCTTAGCGTCCGGGAGACTAGCGGGAGAGAGTGAAGTAGGGAATGAGCAGTTCTTC. The rearrangement links TRBV12-2 to TRBJ2-1; whether TRBD2, the table's D call, matches the DNA was not checked. TRBV12-2 is assigned pseudogene status. CDR3 length: 22 amino acids.

This chain joins TRBV5-1 and TRBJ2-7; no clear D gene. Germline CDR1 and CDR2: SGHRS and YFSETQ. Trimming took 2 bases from V and 3 from J, leaving 12 bases between them. The CDR3 loop spans 14 amino acids. Here the CDR3 reads CASSLVSGIYEQYF. The CDR3 DNA sequence: TGCGCCAGCAGCTTAGTATCAGGTATCTACGAGCAGTACTTC.

The V and J genes are TRBV19 and TRBJ2-1; TRBD2 is a possible D gene (5 bases). Germline values: CDR1 LNHDA, CDR2 SQIVND (reference sequence). The CDR3 is made up of 13 amino acids. Deletions cut 6 bases from V and 7 bases from J, with 13 bases between. The CDR3 DNA reads as TGTGCCAGTAGCACAGTAAGAGGGAATGAGCAGTTCTTC. It translates to CASSTVRGNEQFF.

The chain is built from TRBV4-2 and TRBJ2-2; 8 bases are a match to TRBD2. Germline CDR1 LGHNA, CDR2 YNFKEQ. V trimming: 1 base; J trimming: 5 bases; junction bases outside the gene matches: 3. CDR3 length: 15 residues. The CDR3 DNA is TGTGCCAGCAGCCAAGTTCCGGGAGGGACCGGGGAGCTGTTTTTT. It codes for CASSQVPGGTGELFF.

The rearrangement links TRBV19 to TRBJ2-2; D perhaps matches TRBD1 (5 bases). V was pared by 4 bases and J by 1 base, with 10 bases between. The CDR3 contains 15 residues. Germline values: CDR1 LNHDA, CDR2 SQIVND (reference sequence). CDR3 DNA sequence: TGTGCCAGTAGTACGGCAGGGTGGAACACCGGGGAGCTGTTTTTT. Translating it yields CASSTAGWNTGELFF.

The chain links TRBV13 to TRBJ2-7, with 8 positions matching TRBD2. Germline V gene sequence: CDR1 PRHDT, CDR2 FYEKMQ (reference sequence). V was pared by 6 bases and J by 6 bases, with 13 bases of the junction left unmatched. This CDR3 contains 15 residues. Here the CDR3 reads CASSSPGLARGEQYF. CDR3 nucleotide sequence: TGTGCCAGCAGTTCCCCTGGACTAGCCCGAGGCGAGCAGTACTTC.

This clone was observed a few times. The chain carries TRBV7-3 and TRBJ1-3; D gene unclear. Trimming took off 2 bases at V and 1 base at J, with 12 bases between the two ends. The CDR3 totals 16 residues. Germline CDR1 and CDR2: SGHTA and FQGTGA. CDR3: CASSLHSNDSGNTIYF. The CDR3 nucleotides are TGTGCCAGCAGCTTACACAGCAACGATTCTGGAAACACCATATATTTT.

The rearrangement joins TRBV19 to TRBJ1-5; 8 bases fit TRBD1. The CDR3 has 15 amino acids. The germline V gene has CDR1 LNHDA and CDR2 SQIVND (reference sequence). V was clipped by 8 bases and J by 0 bases; unmatched bases: 6. Written as DNA, the CDR3 is TGTGCCAGTGCGTCGACAGGGGTTAGCAATCAGCCCCAGCATTTT. It is translated as CASASTGVSNQPQHF. The whole variable domain, remainder taken from reference TRBV19 and TRBJ1-5, is DGGITQSPKYLFRKEGQNVTLSCEQNLNHDAMYWYRQDPGQGLRLIYYSQIVNDFQKGDIAEGYSVSREKKESFPLTVTSAQKNPTAFYLCASASTGVSNQPQHFGDGTRLSIL.